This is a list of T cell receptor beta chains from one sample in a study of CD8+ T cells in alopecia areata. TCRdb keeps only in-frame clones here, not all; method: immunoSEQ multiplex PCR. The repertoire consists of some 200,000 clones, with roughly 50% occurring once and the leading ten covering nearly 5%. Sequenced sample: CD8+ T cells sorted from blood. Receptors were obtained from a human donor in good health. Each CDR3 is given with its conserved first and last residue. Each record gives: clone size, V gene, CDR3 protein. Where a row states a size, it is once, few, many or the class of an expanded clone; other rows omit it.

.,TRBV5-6,CASSLVSPHETQYF
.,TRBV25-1,CASSETGTGGNYGYTF
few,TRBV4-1,CASSQDPGADTQYF
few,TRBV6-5,CASTGPQETQYF
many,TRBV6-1,CASDPGQGPDTQYF
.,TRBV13,CASSRLATGELFF
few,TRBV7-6,CASSLEISGANVLTF
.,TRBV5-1,CASSFPGQGLREQYF
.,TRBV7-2,CASSSRGHEQFF
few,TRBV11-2,CASSPGIYNEQFF
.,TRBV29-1,CSVAGGLDTQYF
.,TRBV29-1,CSVEDRDLNYGYTF
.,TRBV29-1,CSVEDEDLYEQYF
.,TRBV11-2,CASSVSQGYNEQFF
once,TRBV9,CASSVGGGFGETQYF
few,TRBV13,CASSPPQRGFTDTQYF
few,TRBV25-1,CASSGFDDTYEQYF
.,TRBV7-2,CASSLGQRLTNEQFF
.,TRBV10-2,CASSESSPAYNEQFF
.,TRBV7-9,CASSGSDSYEQYF
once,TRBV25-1,CASSEYQGRDTGELFF
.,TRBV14,CASSHLSSRAQYF
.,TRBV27,CAKQFVRETQYF
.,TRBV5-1,CASSQTGGNTEAFF
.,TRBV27,CASSRATPNEKLFF
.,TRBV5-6,CASRPGGANTGELFF
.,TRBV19,CASSITAATNYGYTF
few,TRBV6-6,CASSYSFGEMGEKLFF
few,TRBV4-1,CASSQERINRGIQPQHF
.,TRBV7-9,CASSGGGTVSYEQYF
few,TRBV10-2,CATSYRGNGEQFF
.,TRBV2,CASSERRTNTEAFF
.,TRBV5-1,CASSLSDRGNTQYF
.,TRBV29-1,CSVRGAGGPQRETQYF
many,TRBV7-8,CASSPQGGDKNIQYF
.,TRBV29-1,CSVVGRRGGYTF
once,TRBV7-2,CASSLAKGGLRNEQFF
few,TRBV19,CATTGLPSTDTQYF
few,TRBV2,CASSAALGQLSTDTQYF
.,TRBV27,CASSLSGRGGPKNIQYF
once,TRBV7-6,CASSPVTGTNTEAFF
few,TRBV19,CASSLEEGSTDTQYF
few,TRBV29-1,CSPGTGTDTQYF
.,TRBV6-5,CASSPLITQPQHF
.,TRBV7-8,CASSFLDSSNQPQHF
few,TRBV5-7,CASSLKASTDTQYF
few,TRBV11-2,CASSLGGGTYEQYF
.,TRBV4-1,CASSQEARVGSYEQYF
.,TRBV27,CASSLGLVEQYF
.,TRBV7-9,CASSSERTTGGGTDTQYF
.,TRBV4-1,CASSQGQGTEAFF
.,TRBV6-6,CASSVQATYEQYF
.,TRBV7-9,CASGLTYEQYF
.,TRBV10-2,CASSDGGYEQYF
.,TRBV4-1,CASSPVGSSSYNEQFF
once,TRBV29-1,CSVEDLGGQAFF
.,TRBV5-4,CASSLFLSSYNEQFF
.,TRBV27,CASSLWGLAQDGYTF
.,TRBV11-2,CASSAPETQYF